These T cell receptor beta chains were read from a single sample in a study of T cell changes during pregnancy in multiple sclerosis. Repertoires were generated with immunoSEQ multiplex PCR, while TCRdb's copy carries only in-frame clones and drops some. Of 50,000 to 65,000 clones listed, 80% to 95% are singletons. The sequencing used peripheral blood, collected in the first trimester of pregnancy. These receptors originate from a female donor with multiple sclerosis, enrolled in a pregnancy study. Each CDR3 is given with its conserved first and last residue. A D gene is named only where the DNA matches it firmly. Where a row states a size, it is once, few, many or the class of an expanded clone; other rows omit it.

>.|TRBD1|TRBV12-5|TRBJ1-1
TGTGCTAGTGGTTTGGTACTTGGACAGGGGCTTCCTGAAGCTTTCTTT
CASGLVLGQGLPEAFF
>.|TRBD2|TRBV29-1|TRBJ2-3
TGCAGCGGGGCGGTTAGTACTAGCGGGACGGGCATGCAGTATTTT
CSGAVSTSGTGMQYF
>.|.|TRBV19|TRBJ1-1
TGTGCCAGTATCATGGGGGGGCAGAACACTGAAGCTTTCTTT
CASIMGGQNTEAFF
>.|TRBD2|TRBV2|TRBJ2-2
TGTGCCAGCAGTGCTAGCGGGGTCGACGTGGAGCTGTTTTTT
CASSASGVDVELFF
>.|.|TRBV7-2|TRBJ1-1
TGTGCCAGCAGCACACAGGTGAACACTGAAGCTTTCTTT
CASSTQVNTEAFF
>.|TRBD2|TRBV5-4|TRBJ2-5
TGTGCCAGCAGCTTGGATCAGGGACTAAGCGACCCTTTGGAGACCCAGTACTTC
CASSLDQGLSDPLETQYF
>once|TRBD1|TRBV7-2|TRBJ1-5
TGTGCCAGCAGCAGACAGGGACGATATAGCAATCAGCCCCAGCATTTT
CASSRQGRYSNQPQHF
>once|.|TRBV18|TRBJ2-3
TGTGCCAGCTCTACCGGTATTCTTGGGGCGACAGATACGCAGTATTTT
CASSTGILGATDTQYF
>.|TRBD1|TRBV5-6|TRBJ2-7
TGTGCCAGCAGCGGGGGACAGGCACTCTACGAGCAGTACTTC
CASSGGQALYEQYF
>.|.|TRBV18|TRBJ2-7
TGTGCCAGCTCAATTACGGGGGGCGGAGGTCCAAAAGTCTACGAGCAGTACTTC
CASSITGGGGPKVYEQYF
>.|.|TRBV7-9|TRBJ1-1
TGTGCCAGCAGCCCCAGATGGGGGGGGACTGAAGCTTTCTTT
CASSPRWGGTEAFF
>few|TRBD1|TRBV13|TRBJ1-1
TGTGCCAGCAGCTTAGGGACAGGGTTAAAGACTGAAGCTTTCTTT
CASSLGTGLKTEAFF
>.|.|TRBV7-7|TRBJ2-3
TGTGCCAGCAGCTTAGGGACTGGAGCGGCAGATACGCAGTATTTT
CASSLGTGAADTQYF
>.|.|TRBV4-3|TRBJ2-3
TGCGCCAGCAGCCAAGAGGGCCCACAAGATACGCAGTATTTT
CASSQEGPQDTQYF
>.|.|TRBV18|TRBJ1-1
TGTGCCAGCTCACCAGGGGGGACCGGGGGAGCTTTCTTT
CASSPGGTGGAFF
>once|TRBD1|TRBV18|TRBJ2-2
TGTGCCAGCTCGCCGGGACAGGGGGGCACCGGGGAGCTGTTTTTT
CASSPGQGGTGELFF
>once|.|TRBV25-1|TRBJ1-2
TGTGCCAGCAGTGGCCTGGACAGTAACTATGGCTACACCTTC
CASSGLDSNYGYTF
>.|TRBD1|TRBV5-5|TRBJ1-5
TGTGCCAGCAGCTTGACAGGGGGCGATCAGCCCCAGCATTTT
CASSLTGGDQPQHF
>.|.|TRBV6-5|TRBJ1-1
TGTGCCAGCAGTTACCGTCAGGGCTGGGGTGAAGCTTTCTTT
CASSYRQGWGEAFF
>.|.|TRBV9|TRBJ2-3
TGTGCCAGCAGCGTAGAGGGGACTTTCAGCACAGATACGCAGTATTTT
CASSVEGTFSTDTQYF
>.|TRBD1|TRBV5-4|TRBJ1-2
TGTGCCAGCAGCTTGACAGGGGGACGGGGCATATATGGCTACACCTTC
CASSLTGGRGIYGYTF
>.|.|TRBV6-1|TRBJ2-2
TGTGCCAGCAGCGTTGTGTTTTTT
CASSVVFF
>.|.|TRBV4-3|TRBJ1-4
TGCGCCAGCAGCCGCATCCGAGCAACTAATGAAAAACTGTTTTTT
CASSRIRATNEKLFF
>once|.|TRBV20-1|TRBJ1-1
TGCAGTGCTTCTACGGGGGCTGAAGCTTTCTTT
CSASTGAEAFF
>.|.|TRBV4-3|TRBJ1-2
TGCGCCAGCAGCCAGAGAGGGCGAGCTAACTATGGCTACACCTTC
CASSQRGRANYGYTF
>.|.|TRBV18|TRBJ1-5
TGTGCCAGCTCACCAGGGTCAGGGGCGGGTCAGCCCCAGCATTTT
CASSPGSGAGQPQHF
>.|.|TRBV5-4|TRBJ2-7
TGTGCCAGCAGCCGGGGACTCCTGGAGAACTTC
CASSRGLLENF